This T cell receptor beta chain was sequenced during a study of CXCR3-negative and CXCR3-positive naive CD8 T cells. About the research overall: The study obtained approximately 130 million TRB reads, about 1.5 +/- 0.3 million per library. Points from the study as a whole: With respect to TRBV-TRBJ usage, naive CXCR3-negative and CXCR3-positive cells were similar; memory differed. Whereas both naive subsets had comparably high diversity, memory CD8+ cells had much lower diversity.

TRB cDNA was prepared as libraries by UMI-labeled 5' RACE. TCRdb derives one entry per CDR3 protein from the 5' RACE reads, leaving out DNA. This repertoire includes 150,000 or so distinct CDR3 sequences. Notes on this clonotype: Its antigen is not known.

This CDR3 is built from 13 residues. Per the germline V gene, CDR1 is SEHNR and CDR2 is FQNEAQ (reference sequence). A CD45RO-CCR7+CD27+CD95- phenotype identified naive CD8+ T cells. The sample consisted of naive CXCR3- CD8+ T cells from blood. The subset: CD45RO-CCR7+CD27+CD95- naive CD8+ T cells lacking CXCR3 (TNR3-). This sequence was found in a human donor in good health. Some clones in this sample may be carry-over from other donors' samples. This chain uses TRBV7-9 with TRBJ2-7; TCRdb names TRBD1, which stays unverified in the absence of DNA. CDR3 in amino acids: CASSPPLVYEQYF.